This record concerns one T cell receptor (beta chain) sequence. Data came from immunoSEQ multiplex PCR; TCRdb stores just in-frame clones and leaves some out. There are over 850,000 clones in the sample; around 78% occur only once, and 0.4% to 0.55% lies in the top ten. The V gene end was trimmed by 7 bases and the J gene end by 1 base; junction bases not matched to a gene: 7. Germline V gene sequence: CDR1 WSHSY, CDR2 SAAADI. The CDR3 covers 17 residues. This record belongs to a study of shared clonotypes between healthy human individuals. Sequenced input: memory CD4+ T cells from PBMCs. Subset specified: CD45RA-negative fraction. The V and J genes are TRBV10-2 and TRBJ2-7; TRBD2 matches 16 bases. The receptor was derived from a man aged 18 to 35 in good health. Some clones in this sample may be carry-over from other donors' samples. CDR3 amino acids: CASTRGLAGGGSYEQYF. The CDR3 DNA sequence: TGCGCCAGCACCCGGGGACTAGCGGGAGGGGGATCCTACGAGCAGTACTTC.